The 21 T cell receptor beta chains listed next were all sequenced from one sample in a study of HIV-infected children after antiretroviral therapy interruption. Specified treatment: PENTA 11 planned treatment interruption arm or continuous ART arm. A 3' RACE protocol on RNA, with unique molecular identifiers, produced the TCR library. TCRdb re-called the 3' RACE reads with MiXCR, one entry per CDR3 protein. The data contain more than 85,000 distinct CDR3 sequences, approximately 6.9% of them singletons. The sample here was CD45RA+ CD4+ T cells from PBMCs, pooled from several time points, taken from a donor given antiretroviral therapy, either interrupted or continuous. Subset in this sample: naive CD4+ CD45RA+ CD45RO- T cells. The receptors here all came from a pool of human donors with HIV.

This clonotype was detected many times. The DNA for the CDR3 is TGCAGTGCTAGAGGGACTATTACGGCGATAAAGTACAATGAGCAGTTCTTC. The encoded protein is CSARGTITAIKYNEQFF. The V call is TRBV20-1, the J call TRBJ2-1; a weak D match, TRBD2 (6 bases). The germline V gene has CDR1 DFQATT and CDR2 SNEGSKA (reference sequence). CDR3 length equals 17 residues. V lost 1 base and J 4 bases, leaving 20 bases between the germline ends.

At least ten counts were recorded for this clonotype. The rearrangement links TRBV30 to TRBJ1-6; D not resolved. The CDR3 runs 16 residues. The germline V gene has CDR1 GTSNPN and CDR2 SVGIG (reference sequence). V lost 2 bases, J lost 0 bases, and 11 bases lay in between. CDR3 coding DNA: TGTGCCTGGAGTAGCAAGAGGAGCTCCTATAATTCACCCCTCCACTTT. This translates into CAWSSKRSSYNSPLHF.

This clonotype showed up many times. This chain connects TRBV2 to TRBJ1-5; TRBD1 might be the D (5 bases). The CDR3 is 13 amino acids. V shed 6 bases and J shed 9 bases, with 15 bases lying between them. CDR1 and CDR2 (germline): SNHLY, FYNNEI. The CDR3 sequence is CASRGEASRPQHF. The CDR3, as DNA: TGTGCCAGCAGGGGGGAGGCCAGTCGGCCCCAGCATTTT.

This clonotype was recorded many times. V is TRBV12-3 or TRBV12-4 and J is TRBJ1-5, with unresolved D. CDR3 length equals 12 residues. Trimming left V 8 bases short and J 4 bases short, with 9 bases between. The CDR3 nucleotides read TGTGCCAGCGGCAAGTTAAATCAGCCCCAGCATTTT. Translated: CASGKLNQPQHF.

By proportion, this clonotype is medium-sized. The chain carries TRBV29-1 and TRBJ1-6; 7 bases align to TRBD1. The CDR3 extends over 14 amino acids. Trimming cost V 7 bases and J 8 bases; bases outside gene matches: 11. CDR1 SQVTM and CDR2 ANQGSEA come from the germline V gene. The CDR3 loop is CSAASGTDDSPLHF. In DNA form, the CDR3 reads TGCAGCGCAGCCTCCGGGACAGACGATTCACCCCTCCACTTT.

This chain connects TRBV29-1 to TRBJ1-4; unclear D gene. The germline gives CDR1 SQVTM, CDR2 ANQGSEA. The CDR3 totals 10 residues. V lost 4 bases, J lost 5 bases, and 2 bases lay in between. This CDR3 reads CSVVNEKLFF. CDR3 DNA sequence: TGCAGCGTTGTAAATGAAAAACTGTTTTTT.

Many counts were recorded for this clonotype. The CDR3: CSAPLQGVGRWNEQFF. CDR3 bases: TGCAGTGCTCCTCTGCAGGGTGTCGGGAGATGGAATGAGCAGTTCTTC. The chain is built from TRBV20-1 and TRBJ2-1; D is perhaps TRBD2 (6 bases). There are 16 residues in the CDR3. V lost 5 bases and J 7 bases, leaving 24 bases between the germline ends. In germline, CDR1 is DFQATT, CDR2 SNEGSKA (reference sequence).

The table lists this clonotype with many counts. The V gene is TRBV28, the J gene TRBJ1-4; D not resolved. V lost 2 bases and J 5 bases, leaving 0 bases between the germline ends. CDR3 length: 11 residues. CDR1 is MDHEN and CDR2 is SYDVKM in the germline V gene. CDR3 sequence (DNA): TGTGCCAGCAGTTTAAATGAAAAACTGTTTTTT. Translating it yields CASSLNEKLFF.

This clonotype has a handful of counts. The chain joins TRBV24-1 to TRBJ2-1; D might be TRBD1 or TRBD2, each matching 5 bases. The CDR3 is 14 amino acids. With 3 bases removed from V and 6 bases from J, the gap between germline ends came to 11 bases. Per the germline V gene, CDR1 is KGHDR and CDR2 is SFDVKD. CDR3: CATSDPGTGNEQFF. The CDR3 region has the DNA TGTGCCACCAGTGATCCCGGGACGGGCAATGAGCAGTTCTTC.

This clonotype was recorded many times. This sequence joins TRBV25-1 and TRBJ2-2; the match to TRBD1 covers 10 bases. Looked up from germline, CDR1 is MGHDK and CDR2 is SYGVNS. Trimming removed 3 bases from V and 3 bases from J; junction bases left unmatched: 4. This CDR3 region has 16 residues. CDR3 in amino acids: CASSEWGQGHTGELFF. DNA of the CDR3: TGTGCCAGCAGTGAGTGGGGACAGGGGCACACCGGGGAGCTGTTTTTT.

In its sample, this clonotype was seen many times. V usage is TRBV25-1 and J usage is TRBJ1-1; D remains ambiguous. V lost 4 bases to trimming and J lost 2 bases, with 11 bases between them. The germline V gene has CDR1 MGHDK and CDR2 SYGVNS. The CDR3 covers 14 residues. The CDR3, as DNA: TGTGCCAGCAGTGTAGCAGTAGAAAACACTGAAGCTTTCTTT. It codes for CASSVAVENTEAFF.

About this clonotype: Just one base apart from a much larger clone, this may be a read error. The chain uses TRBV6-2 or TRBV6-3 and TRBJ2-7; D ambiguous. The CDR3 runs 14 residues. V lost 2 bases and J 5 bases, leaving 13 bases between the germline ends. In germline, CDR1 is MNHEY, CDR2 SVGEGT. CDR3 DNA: TGTGCCAGCAGTTACCTAGACCGATCCCACGAGCAGTACTTC. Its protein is CASSYLDRSHEQYF.

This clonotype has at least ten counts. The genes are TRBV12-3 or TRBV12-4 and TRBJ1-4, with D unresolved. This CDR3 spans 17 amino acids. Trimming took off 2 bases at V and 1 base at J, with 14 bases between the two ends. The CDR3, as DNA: TGTGCCAGCAGTTTAAGGCCGGATTCCAGAACTAATGAAAAACTGTTTTTT. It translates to CASSLRPDSRTNEKLFF.

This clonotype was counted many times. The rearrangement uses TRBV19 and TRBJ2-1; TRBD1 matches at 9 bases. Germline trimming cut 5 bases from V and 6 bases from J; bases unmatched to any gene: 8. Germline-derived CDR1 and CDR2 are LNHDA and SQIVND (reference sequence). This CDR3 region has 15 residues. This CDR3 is CASSSPGTGPNEQFF. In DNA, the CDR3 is TGTGCCAGTAGTTCGCCCGGGACAGGGCCCAATGAGCAGTTCTTC.

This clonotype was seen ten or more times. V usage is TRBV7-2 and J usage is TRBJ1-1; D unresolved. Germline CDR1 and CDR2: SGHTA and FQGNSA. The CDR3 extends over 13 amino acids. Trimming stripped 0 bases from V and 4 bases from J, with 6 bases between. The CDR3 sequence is CASSLAQSTEAFF. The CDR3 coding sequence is TGTGCCAGCAGCTTAGCACAATCCACTGAAGCTTTCTTT.

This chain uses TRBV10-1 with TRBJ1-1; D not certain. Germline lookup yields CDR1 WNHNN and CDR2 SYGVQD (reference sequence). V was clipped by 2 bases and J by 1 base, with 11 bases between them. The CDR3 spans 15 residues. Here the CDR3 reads CASSEPGNRNTEAFF. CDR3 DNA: TGCGCCAGCAGTGAGCCGGGGAACAGGAACACTGAAGCTTTCTTT.

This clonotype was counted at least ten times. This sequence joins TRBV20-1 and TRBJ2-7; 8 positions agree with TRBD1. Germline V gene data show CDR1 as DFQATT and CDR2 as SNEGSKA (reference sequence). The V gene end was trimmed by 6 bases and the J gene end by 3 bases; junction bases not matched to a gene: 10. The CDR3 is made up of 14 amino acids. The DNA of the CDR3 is TGCAGTGCACCGCGACAGGGGAGTATCTACGAGCAGTACTTC. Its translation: CSAPRQGSIYEQYF.

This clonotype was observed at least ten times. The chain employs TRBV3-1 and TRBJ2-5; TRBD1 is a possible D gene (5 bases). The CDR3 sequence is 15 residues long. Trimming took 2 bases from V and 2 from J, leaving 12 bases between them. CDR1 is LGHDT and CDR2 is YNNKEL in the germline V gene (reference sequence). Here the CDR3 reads CASSQMAGWQETQYF. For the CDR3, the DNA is TGTGCCAGCAGCCAAATGGCAGGGTGGCAAGAGACCCAGTACTTC.

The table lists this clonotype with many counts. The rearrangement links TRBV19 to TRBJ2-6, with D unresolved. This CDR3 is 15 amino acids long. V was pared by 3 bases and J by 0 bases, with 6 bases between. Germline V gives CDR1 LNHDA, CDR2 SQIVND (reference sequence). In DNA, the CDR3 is TGTGCCAGTAGTATGAGGAGCTCTGGGGCCAACGTCCTGACTTTC. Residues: CASSMRSSGANVLTF.

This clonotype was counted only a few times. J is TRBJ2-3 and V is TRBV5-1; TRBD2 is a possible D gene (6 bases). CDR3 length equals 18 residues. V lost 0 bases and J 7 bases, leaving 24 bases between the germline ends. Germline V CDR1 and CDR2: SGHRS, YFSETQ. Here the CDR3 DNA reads TGCGCCAGCAGCTTGGGTGGGATGTTGACGGGGGTGCAAAATACGCAGTATTTT. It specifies CASSLGGMLTGVQNTQYF.

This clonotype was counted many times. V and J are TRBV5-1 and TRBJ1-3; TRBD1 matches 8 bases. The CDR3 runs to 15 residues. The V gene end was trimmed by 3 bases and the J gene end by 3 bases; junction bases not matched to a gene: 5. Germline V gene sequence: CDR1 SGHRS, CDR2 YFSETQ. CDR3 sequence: CASSSSTGDGNTIYF. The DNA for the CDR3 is TGCGCCAGCAGCTCATCGACAGGGGATGGAAACACCATATATTTT.